What follows are 9 T cell receptor beta chains derived from one specimen sequenced in a study of human T cells and chemical hapten exposure. Time point described: healthy volunteer bleed at 2 weeks. Whole blood that had not been fractionated was the source of extracted total RNA. TCRdb re-called the RACE reads with MiXCR, one entry per CDR3 protein. The sample yields about 130,000 distinct CDR3 sequences, roughly 9.5% seen once. The sequenced material came from whole blood. The origin of the receptors is a male donor in good health. Some clones in this sample may be carry-over from other donors' samples.

The gene calls are TRBV11-2 and TRBJ2-5; D remains ambiguous. Per the germline V gene, CDR1 is SGHAT and CDR2 is FQNNGV. The V gene lost 1 base and the J gene lost 1 base, with 4 bases spanning the gap. The CDR3 is 13 amino acids. CDR3 amino acids: CASSLGGQETQYF. CDR3 nucleotide sequence: TGTGCCAGCAGCTTAGGGGGCCAAGAGACCCAGTACTTC.

V gene TRBV5-1 combines with J gene TRBJ1-2, with 7 nucleotides matching TRBD1. Germline V gives CDR1 SGHRS, CDR2 YFSETQ. Unmatched junction bases numbered 4, after V lost 4 bases and J lost 1 base. This CDR3 region has 14 residues. Here the CDR3 reads CASSMGQNNYGYTF. Written as DNA, the CDR3 is TGCGCCAGCAGCATGGGACAGAATAACTATGGCTACACCTTC.

This clonotype was recorded a few times. The chain combines TRBV7-9 with TRBJ2-7, with D possibly matching TRBD2 (6 bases). Germline V lookup: CDR1 SEHNR, CDR2 FQNEAQ (reference sequence). The length of the CDR3 is 12 residues. V was shortened by 5 bases and J by 7 bases, with 12 bases between the two germline ends. CDR3 DNA sequence: TGTGCCAGCAGCCGGGACTCCGGGGAGCAGTACTTC. It encodes CASSRDSGEQYF.

This clonotype was detected a few times. The CDR3 loop reads CASSQTAIDSNQPQHF. CDR3 DNA: TGTGCCAGCAGCCAAACGGCGATCGACAGCAATCAGCCCCAGCATTTT. The V and J genes are TRBV6-2 or TRBV6-3 and TRBJ1-5; the D is unclear. The CDR3 contains 16 residues. Between the trimmed V and J ends, which lost 6 bases and 1 base, there was a span of 16 bases. CDR1 MNHEY and CDR2 SVGEGT come from the germline V gene.

The chain links TRBV5-5 to TRBJ2-7, with 11 bases matching TRBD1. CDR1 is SGHKS, CDR2 YYEKEE, per germline (reference sequence). The CDR3 loop spans 19 amino acids. J was trimmed by 0 bases and V by 4 bases; bases with no gene match: 15. CDR3 sequence: CASSPVGQGDVRNSYEQYF. The CDR3 DNA reads as TGTGCCAGCAGCCCGGTGGGACAGGGGGACGTCAGGAACTCCTACGAGCAGTACTTC.

The J gene is TRBJ1-2, the V gene TRBV4-3; 7 nucleotides agree with TRBD1. Germline trimming cut 0 bases from V and 4 bases from J; bases unmatched to any gene: 5. The germline V gene encodes CDR1 LGHNA and CDR2 YSLEER. This CDR3 spans 15 amino acids. For the CDR3, the DNA is TGCGCCAGCAGCCAAGATGACAGGGCCCGCTATGGCTACACCTTC. It is translated as CASSQDDRARYGYTF.

The chain has TRBV7-9 and TRBJ1-1; D ambiguous. CDR1 and CDR2 from the germline V gene are SEHNR and FQNEAQ (reference sequence). The CDR3 runs to 14 residues. Trimming took off 4 bases at V and 6 bases at J, with 15 bases between the two ends. The CDR3 nucleotides are TGTGCCAGCAGCTCACTGACACTTAACGCTGAAGCTTTCTTT. Protein: CASSSLTLNAEAFF.

This clonotype occurred a few times. The V call is TRBV19, the J call TRBJ2-1; 7 bases fit TRBD2. CDR1 LNHDA and CDR2 SQIVND come from the germline V gene (reference sequence). Unmatched junction bases numbered 5, after V lost 0 bases and J lost 3 bases. The CDR3 extends over 16 amino acids. The CDR3 region is CASSIDWGGGYNEQFF. In DNA form, the CDR3 reads TGTGCCAGTAGTATAGATTGGGGGGGGGGCTACAATGAGCAGTTCTTC.

CDR3: CASSLIRNGGTYEQYF. The CDR3 DNA is TGTGCCAGCAGCTTAATCCGAAACGGGGGAACCTACGAGCAGTACTTC. The rearrangement uses TRBV7-9 and TRBJ2-7; tentatively, D is TRBD2 (6 bases). The CDR3 extends over 16 amino acids. V lost 2 bases, J lost 2 bases, and 16 bases lay in between. Germline V gives CDR1 SEHNR, CDR2 FQNEAQ (reference sequence).